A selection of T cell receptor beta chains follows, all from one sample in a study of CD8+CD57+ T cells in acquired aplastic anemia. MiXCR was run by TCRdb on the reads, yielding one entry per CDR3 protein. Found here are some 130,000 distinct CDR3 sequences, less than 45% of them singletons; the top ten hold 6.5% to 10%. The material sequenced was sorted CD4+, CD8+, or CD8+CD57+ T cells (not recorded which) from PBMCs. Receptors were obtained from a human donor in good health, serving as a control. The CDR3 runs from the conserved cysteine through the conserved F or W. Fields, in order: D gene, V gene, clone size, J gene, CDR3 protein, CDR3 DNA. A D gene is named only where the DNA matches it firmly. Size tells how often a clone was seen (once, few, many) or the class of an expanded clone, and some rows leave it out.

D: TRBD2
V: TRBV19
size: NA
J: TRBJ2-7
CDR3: CASRAGEGRSYEQYF
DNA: TGTGCCAGCCGCGCTGGGGAGGGGCGCTCCTACGAGCAGTACTTC

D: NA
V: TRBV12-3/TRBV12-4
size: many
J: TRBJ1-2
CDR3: CASGFTYGYTF
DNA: TGTGCCAGCGGTTTTACCTATGGCTACACCTTC

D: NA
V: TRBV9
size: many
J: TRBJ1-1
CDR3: CASSIATGNTEAFF
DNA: TGTGCCAGCAGCATAGCGACAGGGAACACTGAAGCTTTCTTT

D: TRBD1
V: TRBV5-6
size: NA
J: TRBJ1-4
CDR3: CASSAQGFDEKLFF
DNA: TGTGCCAGCAGCGCACAGGGGTTCGATGAAAAGCTGTTTTTT

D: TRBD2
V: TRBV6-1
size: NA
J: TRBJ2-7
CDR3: CASSEWGGSYEQYF
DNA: TGTGCCAGCAGTGAGTGGGGGGGTTCCTACGAGCAGTACTTC

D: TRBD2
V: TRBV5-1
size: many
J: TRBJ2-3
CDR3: CASSPGGLGDTQYF
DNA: TGCGCCAGCAGCCCGGGGGGGCTCGGAGATACGCAGTATTTT

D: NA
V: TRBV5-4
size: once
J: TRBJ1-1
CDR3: CASTWGAEAFF
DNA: TGTGCCAGCACTTGGGGGGCCGAAGCTTTCTTT

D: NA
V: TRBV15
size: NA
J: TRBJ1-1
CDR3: CATSRDMAAPNTEAFF
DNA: TGTGCCACCAGCAGAGATATGGCAGCGCCGAACACTGAAGCTTTCTTT

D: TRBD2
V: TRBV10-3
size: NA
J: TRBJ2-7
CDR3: CATWTSGSYEQYF
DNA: TGTGCCACCTGGACTAGCGGGAGTTACGAGCAGTACTTC

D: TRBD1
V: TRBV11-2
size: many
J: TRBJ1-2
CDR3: CASSPGQIGGYTF
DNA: TGTGCCAGCAGCCCGGGACAGATCGGCGGCTACACCTTC

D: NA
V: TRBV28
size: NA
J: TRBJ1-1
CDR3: CASSNRRGFRVGNTEAFF
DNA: TGTGCCAGCAGTAACCGGAGGGGTTTCAGGGTGGGGAACACTGAAGCTTTCTTT

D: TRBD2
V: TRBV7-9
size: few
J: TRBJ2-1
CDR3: CASSQVSPLAGNSYNEQFF
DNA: TGTGCCAGCAGCCAAGTGTCCCCGTTAGCGGGTAACTCCTACAATGAGCAGTTCTTC

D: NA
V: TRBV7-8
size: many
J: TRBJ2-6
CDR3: CASSKPGANVLTF
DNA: TGTGCCAGCAGCAAGCCTGGGGCCAACGTCCTGACTTTC

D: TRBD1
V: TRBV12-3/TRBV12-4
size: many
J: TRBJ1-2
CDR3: CASSRQGFDGYTF
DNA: TGTGCCAGCAGTAGACAGGGTTTTGATGGCTACACCTTC

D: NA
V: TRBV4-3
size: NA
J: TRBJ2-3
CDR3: CASSQGIAWGDTQYF
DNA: TGCGCCAGCAGCCAAGGTATTGCGTGGGGGGATACGCAGTATTTT

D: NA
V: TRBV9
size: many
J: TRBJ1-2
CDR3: CASSVALDGGYTF
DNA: TGTGCCAGCAGCGTAGCCCTAGATGGGGGCTACACCTTC

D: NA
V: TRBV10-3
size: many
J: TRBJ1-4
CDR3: CAISESGAGEKLFF
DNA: TGTGCCATCAGTGAGTCAGGGGCAGGAGAAAAACTGTTTTTT

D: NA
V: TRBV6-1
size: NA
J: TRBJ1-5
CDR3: CASSDGGRPQHF
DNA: TGTGCCAGCAGTGACGGGGGCCGGCCCCAGCATTTT

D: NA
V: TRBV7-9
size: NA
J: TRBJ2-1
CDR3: CASSFDSRGEQFF
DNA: TGTGCCAGCAGCTTCGACTCCAGGGGTGAGCAGTTCTTC

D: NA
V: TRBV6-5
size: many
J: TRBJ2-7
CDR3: CASSSGSGHRSYEQYF
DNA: TGTGCCAGCAGTTCGGGCAGTGGGCACCGCTCCTACGAGCAGTACTTC

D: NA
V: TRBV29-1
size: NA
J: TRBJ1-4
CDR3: CNVGGFSEKLFF
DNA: TGCAACGTTGGAGGGTTTAGTGAAAAACTGTTCTTT

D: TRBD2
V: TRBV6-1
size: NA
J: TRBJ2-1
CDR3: CASRPGTTNEQFF
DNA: TGTGCCAGCAGACCAGGGACTACCAATGAGCAGTTCTTC

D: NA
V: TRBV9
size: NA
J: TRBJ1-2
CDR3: CASSPVTRAYGYTF
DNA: TGTGCCAGCAGCCCGGTGACACGAGCCTATGGCTACACCTTC

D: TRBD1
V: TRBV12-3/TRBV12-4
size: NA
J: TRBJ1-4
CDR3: CANRKRDREYEKLFF
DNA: TGTGCCAACAGAAAGCGGGACAGGGAGTATGAAAAACTGTTTTTT

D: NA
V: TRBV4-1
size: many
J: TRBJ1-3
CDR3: CASSPERVWSSGNTIYF
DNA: TGCGCCAGCAGCCCGGAACGAGTCTGGAGCTCTGGAAACACCATATATTTT

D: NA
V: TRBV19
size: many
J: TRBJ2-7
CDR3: CASQAGAEQYF
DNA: TGTGCCAGTCAGGCCGGGGCCGAGCAGTACTTC

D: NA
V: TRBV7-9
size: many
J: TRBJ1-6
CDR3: CASSPPTERRSPLHF
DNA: TGTGCCAGCAGCCCCCCGACCGAGCGTCGATCACCCCTCCACTTT

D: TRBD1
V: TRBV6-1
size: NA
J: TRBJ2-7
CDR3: CAINPGQDIDEQYF
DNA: TGTGCCATCAACCCGGGACAGGACATAGACGAGCAGTACTTC

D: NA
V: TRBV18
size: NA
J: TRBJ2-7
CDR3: CASSRLVTSYEQYF
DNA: TGTGCCAGCTCCCGACTAGTCACTTCCTACGAGCAGTACTTC

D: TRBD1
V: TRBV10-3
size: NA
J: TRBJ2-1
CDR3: CATSDPPGQGRNEQFF
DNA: TGTGCCACCAGTGATCCCCCCGGACAGGGCCGGAATGAGCAGTTCTTC

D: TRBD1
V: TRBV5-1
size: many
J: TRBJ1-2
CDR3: CASSTRQGRSGGYTF
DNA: TGCGCCAGCAGCACCCGACAGGGAAGATCGGGGGGCTACACCTTC

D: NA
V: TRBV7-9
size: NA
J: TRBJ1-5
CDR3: CASSLRVNQPQHF
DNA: TGTGCCAGCAGCCTTAGGGTGAATCAGCCCCAGCATTTT

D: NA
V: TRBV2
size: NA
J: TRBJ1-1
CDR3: CASSEAQGPTEAFF
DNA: TGTGCCAGCAGTGAAGCCCAGGGTCCCACTGAAGCTTTCTTT

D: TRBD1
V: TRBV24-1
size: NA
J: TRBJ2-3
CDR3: CATSDVSGTGRADTQYF
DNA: TGTGCCACCAGTGATGTAAGCGGGACAGGGCGAGCAGATACGCAGTATTTT

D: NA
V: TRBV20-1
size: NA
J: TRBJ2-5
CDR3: CSARATQETQYF
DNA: TGCAGTGCTAGGGCGACGCAAGAGACCCAGTACTTC

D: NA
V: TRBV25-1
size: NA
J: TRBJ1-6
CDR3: CASSDGPRGSYNSPLHF
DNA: TGTGCCAGCAGTGATGGCCCACGGGGCAGCTATAATTCACCCCTCCACTTT

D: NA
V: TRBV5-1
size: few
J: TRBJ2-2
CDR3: CASSLVAGPRGTGELFF
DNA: TGCGCCAGCAGCTTGGTCGCAGGTCCTAGGGGAACCGGGGAGCTGTTTTTT

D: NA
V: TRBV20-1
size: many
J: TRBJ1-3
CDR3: CSARVGGSGNTIYF
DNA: TGCAGTGCTAGGGTAGGGGGCTCTGGAAACACCATATATTTT

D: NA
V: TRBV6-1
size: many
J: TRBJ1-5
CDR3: CASSEVGRGQPQHF
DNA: TGTGCCAGCAGTGAAGTGGGGCGCGGGCAGCCCCAGCATTTT

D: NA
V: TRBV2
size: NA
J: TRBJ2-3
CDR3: CASRRGGRADTQYF
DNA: TGTGCCAGCAGGAGGGGGGGCCGGGCAGATACGCAGTATTTT

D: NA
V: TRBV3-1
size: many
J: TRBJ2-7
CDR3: CASSQARGYEQYF
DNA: TGTGCCAGCAGCCAAGCAAGGGGTTACGAGCAGTACTTC

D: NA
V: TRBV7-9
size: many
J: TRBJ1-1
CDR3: CASSPLQGPIEAFF
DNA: TGTGCCAGCAGCCCCCTCCAGGGGCCTATTGAAGCTTTCTTT

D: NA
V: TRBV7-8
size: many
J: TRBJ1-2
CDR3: CASSSSGGLQYGYTF
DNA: TGTGCCAGCAGCTCGTCGGGGGGGCTCCAGTATGGCTACACCTTC